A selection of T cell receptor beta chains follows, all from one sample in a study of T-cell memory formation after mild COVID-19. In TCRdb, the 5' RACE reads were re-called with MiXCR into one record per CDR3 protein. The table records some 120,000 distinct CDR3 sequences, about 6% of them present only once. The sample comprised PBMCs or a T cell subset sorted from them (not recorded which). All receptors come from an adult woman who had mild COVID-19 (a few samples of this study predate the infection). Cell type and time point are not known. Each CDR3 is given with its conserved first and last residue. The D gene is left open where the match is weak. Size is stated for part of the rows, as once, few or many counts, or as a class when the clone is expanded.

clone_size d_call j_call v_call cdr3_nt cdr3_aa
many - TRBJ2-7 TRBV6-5 TGTGCCAGCAATTCCGACAATTACGAGCAGTACTTC CASNSDNYEQYF
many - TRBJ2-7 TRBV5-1 TGCGCCAGCAGCTCGGTTGTGACCTACGAGCAGTACTTC CASSSVVTYEQYF
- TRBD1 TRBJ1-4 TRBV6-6 TGTGCCAGCAGTTACCCGGCGGGACAGGGGAATGAAAAACTGTTTTTT CASSYPAGQGNEKLFF
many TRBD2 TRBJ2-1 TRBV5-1 TGCGCCAGCAGCTTGGCTTGGGCGGGAGAAGGCAATGAGCAGTTCTTC CASSLAWAGEGNEQFF
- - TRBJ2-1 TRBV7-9 TGTGCCAGCAGCGCTAGAGGAGTAGCGGATTACAATGAGCAGTTCTTC CASSARGVADYNEQFF
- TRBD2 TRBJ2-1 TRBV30 TGTGCCTGGAGCTACCCGGGACTAGCGGAGTACAATGAGCAGTTCTTC CAWSYPGLAEYNEQFF
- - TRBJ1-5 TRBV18 TGTGCCAGCTCACCCGGGATTCGCAATCAGCCCCAGCATTTT CASSPGIRNQPQHF
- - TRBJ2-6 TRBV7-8 TGTGCCAGCAGCTTAGAACAGGCGATCCTAGATCTCAACGTCCTGACTTTC CASSLEQAILDLNVLTF
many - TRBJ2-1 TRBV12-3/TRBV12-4 TGTGCCAGCAGCACACCCCCTTCTAGCTCCCTATCTTCCATCAATGAGCAGTTCTTC CASSTPPSSSLSSINEQFF
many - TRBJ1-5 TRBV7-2 TGTGCCAGCAAGGGGTATGGCAATCAGCCCCAGCATTTT CASKGYGNQPQHF
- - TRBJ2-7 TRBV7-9 TGTGCCAGCAGCTTAAAGGGAAGGAGCTACGAGCAGTACTTC CASSLKGRSYEQYF
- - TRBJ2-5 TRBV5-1 TGCGCCAGCAGTACGACCCGGACAGAGGGAGAGACCCAGTACTTC CASSTTRTEGETQYF
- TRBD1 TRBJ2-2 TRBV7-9 TGTGCCAGCAGCTCTTTACCAGGGGGCACGAACACCGGGGAGCTGTTTTTT CASSSLPGGTNTGELFF
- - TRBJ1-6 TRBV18 TGTGCCAGCTCACCAGCAATTCTGAGCTCCTATAATTCACCCCTCCACTTT CASSPAILSSYNSPLHF
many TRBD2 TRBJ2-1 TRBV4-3 TGCGCCAGCAGCCAAGATAGAGGGGGTAGCGGGAGGAATGAGCAGTTCTTC CASSQDRGGSGRNEQFF
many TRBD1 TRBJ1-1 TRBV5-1 TGCGCCAGCAGCGGATACGGGACAGGGGGAAACACTGAAGCTTTCTTT CASSGYGTGGNTEAFF
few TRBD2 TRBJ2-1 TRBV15 TGTGCCACCAGCAGGGTGGCTAGCGGGAGCCATGAGCAGTTCTTC CATSRVASGSHEQFF
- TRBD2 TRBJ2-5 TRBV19 TGTGCCAGTATTGGTTTCGGGCGGGAGAAACAAGAGACCCAGTACTTC CASIGFGREKQETQYF
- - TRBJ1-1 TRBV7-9 TGTGCCAGCAGCTTACCGACGACAGAACTATCGAACACTGAAGCTTTCTTT CASSLPTTELSNTEAFF
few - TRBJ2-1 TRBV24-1 TGTGCCACCAGTGAGCGGGGGCTAGCTGGTTACAATGAGCAGTTCTTC CATSERGLAGYNEQFF
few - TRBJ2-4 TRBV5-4 TGTGCCAGCAGCTTGGTCGGCAAAAACATTCAGTACTTC CASSLVGKNIQYF
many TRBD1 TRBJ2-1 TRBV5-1 TGCGCCAGCAGCCCGGGACAGGGCCCTAGCTCCTACAATGAGCAGTTCTTC CASSPGQGPSSYNEQFF
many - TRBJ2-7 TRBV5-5 TGTGCCAGCAGCTTGGAAGGGTCCTCCTCCTACGAGCAGTACTTC CASSLEGSSSYEQYF
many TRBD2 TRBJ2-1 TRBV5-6 TGTGCCAGCAGCTTGACAGTGACCAGCGGGGGGTTTAGCTCCTACAATGAGCAGTTCTTC CASSLTVTSGGFSSYNEQFF
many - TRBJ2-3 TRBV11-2 TGTGCCAGCAGCCCGAATAGGGGGGGCGGAACAGATACGCAGTATTTT CASSPNRGGGTDTQYF
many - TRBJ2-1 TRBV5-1 TGCGCCAGCAGCTTGGACGAGCCTACCGACAATGAGCAGTTCTTC CASSLDEPTDNEQFF
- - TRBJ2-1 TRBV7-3 TGTGCCAGCAGCTTAACGGCAGGGGTCAACAATGAGCAGTTCTTC CASSLTAGVNNEQFF
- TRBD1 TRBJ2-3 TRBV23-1 TGCGCCAGCAGTCAACTTCGGACAGGAGGCACAGATACGCAGTATTTT CASSQLRTGGTDTQYF
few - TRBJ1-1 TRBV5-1 TGCGCCAGCAGCTTGGTCGGGTTAACTGAAGCTTTCTTT CASSLVGLTEAFF
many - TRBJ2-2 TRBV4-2 TGTGCCAGCAGCCAAGAGCGCACCGGGGAGCTGTTTTTT CASSQERTGELFF
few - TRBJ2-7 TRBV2 TGTGCCAGCAGTGAAGCGGGGATCAGAACCTACGAGCAGTACTTC CASSEAGIRTYEQYF
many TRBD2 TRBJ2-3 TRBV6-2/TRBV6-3 TGTGCCAGCAGTTACCCACTAGCGGGAGTTTCAGATACGCAGTATTTT CASSYPLAGVSDTQYF
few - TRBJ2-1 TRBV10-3 TGTGCCATCAGTTTAACCGGGACATCCGAGCAGTTCTTC CAISLTGTSEQFF
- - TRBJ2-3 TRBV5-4 TGTGCCAGCAGCTTAGTTTCTAGCACAGATACGCAGTATTTT CASSLVSSTDTQYF
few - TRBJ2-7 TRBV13 TGTGCCAGCAGCGCAGGGATGGCCCCCTACTACGAGCAGTACTTC CASSAGMAPYYEQYF
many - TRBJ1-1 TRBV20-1 TGCAGTGCTAGAGTACAAACAGGGAGGCACACTGAAGCTTTCTTT CSARVQTGRHTEAFF
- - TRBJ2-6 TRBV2 TGTGCCAGCAGCCCCAGGGTTTCTGGGGCCAACGTCCTGACTTTC CASSPRVSGANVLTF
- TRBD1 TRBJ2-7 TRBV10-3 TGTGCCATCAGGGGGACAGGGCAGTACGAGCAGTACTTC CAIRGTGQYEQYF
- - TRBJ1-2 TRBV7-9 TGTGCCAGCAGCTTCAGTACCGGGACCGTCAATGGCTACACCTTC CASSFSTGTVNGYTF
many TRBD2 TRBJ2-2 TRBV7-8 TGTGCCAGCAGCCACCGCCAGCGGGAGAACACCGGGGAGCTGTTTTTT CASSHRQRENTGELFF
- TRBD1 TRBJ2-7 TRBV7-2 TGTGCCAGCAGCCCCACAGGGGTGGGGGCCTACGAGCAGTACTTC CASSPTGVGAYEQYF
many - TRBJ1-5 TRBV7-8 TGTGCCAGCAGCCCAAGGACAGTCCGTTCTAGCAATCAGCCCCAGCATTTT CASSPRTVRSSNQPQHF
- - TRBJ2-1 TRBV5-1 TGCGCCAGCAGCCCTGACTTAGCGACCCTGGTTGTTGAGCAGTTCTTC CASSPDLATLVVEQFF
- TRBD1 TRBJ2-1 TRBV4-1 TGCGCCAGCAGCCCCCGCCGACAGGGAATTTCCTACAATGAGCAGTTCTTC CASSPRRQGISYNEQFF
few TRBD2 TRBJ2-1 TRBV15 TGTGCCACCAGCTCCGGACTAGCGATCTACAATGAGCAGTTCTTC CATSSGLAIYNEQFF
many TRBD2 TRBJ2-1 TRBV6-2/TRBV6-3 TGTGCCAGCAGTCGGACTAGCATTGGGGAGCAGTTCTTC CASSRTSIGEQFF
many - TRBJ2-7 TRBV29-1 TGCAGCGTTTGGGAGGGCCAGGGGAACTACGAGCAGTACTTC CSVWEGQGNYEQYF
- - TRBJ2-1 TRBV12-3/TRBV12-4 TGTGCCAGCAGTTTAGCCAGGAGGAAGCAGTTCTTC CASSLARRKQFF
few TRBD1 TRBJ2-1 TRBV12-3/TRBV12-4 TGTGCCAGCAGTTTCGCCGGGACAGGCCTTAGAAGTGAGCAGTTCTTC CASSFAGTGLRSEQFF
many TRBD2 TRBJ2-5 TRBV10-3 TGTGCCATCAGGGGAGGGAGTGAGACCCAGTACTTC CAIRGGSETQYF
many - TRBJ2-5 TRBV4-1 TGCGCCAGCAGCGGCCCGGGGCGGACACAGCAAGAGACCCAGTACTTC CASSGPGRTQQETQYF
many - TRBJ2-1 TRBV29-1 TGCAGCGTTTTTGGTAGCTCCTACAATGAGCAGTTCTTC CSVFGSSYNEQFF
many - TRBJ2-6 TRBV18 TGTGCCAGCTCACCCGGACGGAGCCCCTCTGGGGCCAACGTCCTGACTTTC CASSPGRSPSGANVLTF
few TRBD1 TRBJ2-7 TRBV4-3 TGCGCCAGCAGCCATGTAGGGGACAGGGGGTCCTACGAGCAGTACTTC CASSHVGDRGSYEQYF
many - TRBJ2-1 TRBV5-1 TGCGCCAGCCGAGAAAACTACAATGAGCAGTTCTTC CASRENYNEQFF
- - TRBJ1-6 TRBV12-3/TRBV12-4 TGTGCCAGCAGTTTGTGGGAGGGTTCACCCCTCCACTTT CASSLWEGSPLHF
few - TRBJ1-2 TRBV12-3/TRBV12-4 TGTGCCAGCAGTTTAGGTTCCTATGGCTACACCTTC CASSLGSYGYTF
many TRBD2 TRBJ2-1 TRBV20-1 TGCAGTGCCCGCGATGCGGGGGGCGGTTCTTTCAATGAGCAGTTCTTC CSARDAGGGSFNEQFF
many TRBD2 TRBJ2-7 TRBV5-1 TGCGCCAGCAGCGGGGGACTAGCGGGAGGGCCTTACGAGCAGTACTTC CASSGGLAGGPYEQYF
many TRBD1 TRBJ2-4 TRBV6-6 TGTGCCAGCAGTTCCGGGACAGGGGTCCGAAGGGCCAAAAACATTCAGTACTTC CASSSGTGVRRAKNIQYF